This T cell receptor beta chain was observed in a study of CD8+CD57+ T cells in acquired aplastic anemia (dated by TCRdb to between 2017 and 2018). Turning to the overall study: DNA extracted from sorted CD4+ and CD8+ cells had a mean of approximately 3.5 ug, with a range of about 0.18 to 27.4 ug. For healthy donor samples, the average read count was roughly 9.9 million for CD4+ cells and 11.0 million for CD8+ cells. Overall study outcomes, separate from this receptor: CD8+ Simpson's diversity did not differ significantly between patients and healthy controls (P=0.060). Fewer than 30 CD8+ CDR3 sequences were found in both patients and controls but appeared to be highly expressed in patients and within the immunodominant clones of the patients.

TCR beta VDJ combination and CDR3 sequence profiling used genomic DNA as the template. TCR repertoire sequencing was run on an Illumina HiSeq 2000. In the authors' own workflow: TRBV/TRBJ rearrangement plots, CDR3 size and DJ length profiles, and Simpson's diversity index were used to assess repertoires. The most abundant DNA sequence in the deep sequencing data was defined as the immunodominant clone. CDR3 amino acid sequences were screened for sharing across subjects and were compared with published repertoires and the VDJdb database. Clones were called with MiXCR by TCRdb after fastp trimmed the public reads at Q25, and only in-frame beta chains were retained. One record per CDR3 amino acid sequence lists the most common genes and DNA. TCRdb's processing, not the study's, gives the V and J calls here. In this sample the table shows some 150,000 distinct CDR3 sequences, 40% to 45% of which occur a single time. The top ten constitute more than 7% of the sample.

The CDR3 goes from the cysteine to the phenylalanine over 16 residues. The retained sequence is limited to the CDR3, 48 bases, with the frame set at the first base. The V end loses 5 bases and the J end loses 0 bases, and a stretch of 14 bases separates them. CDR1 and CDR2 were assigned from the germline V gene as SGHAT and FQNNGV. In the study, sorted CD4+ and CD8+ blood T cells from patients with severe aplastic anemia and from healthy subjects underwent deep sequencing of TCR repertoires. Ficoll-Paque density gradient centrifugation was used to isolate peripheral blood mononuclear cells. Before DNA extraction, CD4+ and CD8+ T cells were sorted by FACS or by magnetic beads. This clonotype was detected a few times. This receptor's antigen is unknown. No much larger clonotype is one base removed from it; base qualities were not supplied.

The receptor chain draws on TRBV11-2 and TRBJ1-3, and perhaps TRBD1 as D gene, on 5 matching bases. Sequences were obtained from sorted CD4+, CD8+, or CD8+CD57+ T cells (not recorded which) from PBMCs. The receptor was isolated from a human donor in good health, serving as a control. The encoded CDR3 is CASSRRDGGSGNTIYF. The bases read TGTGCCAGCAGCCGAAGGGACGGGGGCTCTGGAAACACCATATATTTT.